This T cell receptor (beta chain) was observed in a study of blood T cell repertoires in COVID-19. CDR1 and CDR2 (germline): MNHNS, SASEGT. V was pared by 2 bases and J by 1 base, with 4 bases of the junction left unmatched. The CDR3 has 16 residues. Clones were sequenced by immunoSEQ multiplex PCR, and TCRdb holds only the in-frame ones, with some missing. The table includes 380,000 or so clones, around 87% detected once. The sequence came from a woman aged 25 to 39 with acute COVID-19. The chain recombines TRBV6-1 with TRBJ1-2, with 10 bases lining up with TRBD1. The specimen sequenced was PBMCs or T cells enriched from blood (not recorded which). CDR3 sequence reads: CASSELTGGRNYGYTF. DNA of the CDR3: TGTGCCAGCAGTGAACTGACAGGGGGCCGTAACTATGGCTACACCTTC.